What follows are 10 T cell receptor beta chains derived from one specimen sequenced in a study of cytomegalovirus exposure and HLA in healthy donors. The PCR ran on 60 Vbeta and 13 Jbeta primers. Some clones are missing from TCRdb's copy, which holds only in-frame ones; the method was immunoSEQ multiplex PCR. Among about 150,000 clones listed, roughly 80% were seen once. Sequenced sample: PBMCs. The receptors originated from a young man in good health and CMV-seropositive.

V gene TRBV6-1 combines with J gene TRBJ1-5; tentative D call: TRBD1 (6 bases). V shed 4 bases and J shed 6 bases, with 16 bases lying between them. The germline CDR1 and CDR2 sequences are MNHNS and SASEGT. The CDR3 totals 15 residues. The CDR3 region is CASSGRTGYGQPQHF. The CDR3 coding sequence is TGTGCCAGCAGTGGAAGAACAGGGTATGGTCAGCCCCAGCATTTT.

V usage is TRBV20-1 and J usage is TRBJ2-7, with D perhaps matching TRBD2 (6 bases). Germline values: CDR1 DFQATT, CDR2 SNEGSKA (reference sequence). The length of the CDR3 is 11 residues. V was trimmed by 5 bases and J by 4 bases, leaving 9 bases between them. The CDR3 is CSALSGYEQYF. The CDR3 DNA follows: TGCAGTGCTCTTAGCGGATACGAGCAGTACTTC.

This chain joins TRBV28 and TRBJ2-7; 9 bases align to TRBD1. V gave up 3 bases and J gave up 4 bases; unmatched junction bases: 7. CDR1 and CDR2 (germline): MDHEN, SYDVKM. This CDR3 is 15 amino acids long. The CDR3 loop reads CASSLSGTGRYEQYF. The CDR3 DNA is TGTGCCAGCAGTTTGTCCGGGACAGGGAGGTACGAGCAGTACTTC. The whole variable domain, filled in from reference TRBV28 and TRBJ2-7, reads DVKVTQSSRYLVKRTGEKVFLECVQDMDHENMFWYRQDPGLGLRLIYFSYDVKMKEKGDIPEGYSVSREKKERFSLILESASTNQTSMYLCASSLSGTGRYEQYFGPGTRLTVT.

The genes are TRBV6-1 and TRBJ1-1, with 9 bases that match TRBD1. Germline CDR1 MNHNS, CDR2 SASEGT. The trim removed 8 bases at V and 11 bases at J, leaving 9 bases unmatched. CDR3 length: 12 amino acids. CDR3 loop: CASPTGGEGAFF. As DNA, the CDR3 is TGTGCCAGCCCTACAGGGGGCGAGGGGGCTTTCTTT.

The chain links TRBV5-4 to TRBJ1-6; 10 positions agree with TRBD1. The CDR3 sequence is 16 residues long. Germline V gene sequence: CDR1 SGHNT, CDR2 YYREEE (reference sequence). The V and J ends lost 4 bases and 8 bases, in that order; junction bases with no gene match: 9. CDR3 nucleotide sequence: TGTGCCAGCAGCAACCGGGACAGGGGTGGCGATTCACCCCTCCACTTT. Translated, it gives CASSNRDRGGDSPLHF.

This chain links TRBV5-6 with TRBJ2-3; D gene uncertain. Germline loops: CDR1 SGHDT, CDR2 YYEEEE. V was pared by 7 bases and J by 5 bases, with 17 bases between. There are 14 residues in the CDR3. CDR3 sequence: CASSDALYGDTQYF. CDR3 DNA: TGTGCCAGCTCCGATGCCCTTTACGGAGATACGCAGTATTTT.

The rearrangement joins TRBV7-9 to TRBJ2-1, with 11 bases identical to TRBD2. Trimming removed 8 bases from V and 8 bases from J; junction bases left unmatched: 8. Germline CDR1 is SEHNR and CDR2 is FQNEAQ (reference sequence). The length of the CDR3 is 14 residues. The CDR3 region has the DNA TGTGCCAGCGGCCCCATAGCGGGAGGGCATGAGCAGTTCTTC. It specifies CASGPIAGGHEQFF.

The rearrangement links TRBV6-5 to TRBJ2-1, with D tentatively TRBD2 (5 bases). This CDR3 has 15 residues. Germline lookup yields CDR1 MNHEY and CDR2 SVGAGI. V lost 6 bases and J 5 bases, leaving 17 bases between the germline ends. The CDR3 region has the DNA TGTGCCAGCAGCAACGGGGTGATTCCTGACAATGAGCAGTTCTTC. Translation gives CASSNGVIPDNEQFF.

This clone appeared once. CDR3 sequence reads: CASSRLQPGLAGYNEQFF. The CDR3 region has the DNA TGCGCCAGCAGCCGACTACAACCGGGACTAGCGGGCTACAATGAGCAGTTCTTC. This rearrangement joins TRBV4-1 to TRBJ2-1; TRBD2 aligns across 12 bases. V shed 4 bases, J shed 3 bases, and the junction held 10 bases outside the gene matches. CDR1 is MGHRA and CDR2 is YSYEKL in the germline V gene. This CDR3 comprises 18 residues.

The V gene is TRBV20-1, the J gene TRBJ2-3; possibly TRBD2 for D (5 bases). The length of the CDR3 is 11 residues. Germline V lookup: CDR1 DFQATT, CDR2 SNEGSKA (reference sequence). Trimming took 3 bases from V and 6 from J, leaving 7 bases between them. In DNA, the CDR3 is TGCAGTGCTAGTATAGCGGATACGCAGTATTTT. As protein: CSASIADTQYF.